The clone carrying this T cell receptor (beta chain) came up once. Looked up from germline, CDR1 is SGHDT and CDR2 is YYEEEE. The CDR3 has 15 amino acids. After removal of 4 bases from V and 0 bases from J, the junction contained 4 bases not matched to a gene. The data originate from a study of blood T cell repertoires in COVID-19. About the study: The United States, Italy and Spain were the sources of the acute and convalescent COVID-19 samples. PBMCs, B-cell-depleted T cells, or T cells provided the cDNA or gDNA that made up the material.

Original methodology: Nucleated cell counts were estimated from reference gene primer amplification. Method: immunoSEQ multiplex PCR; TCRdb's copy keeps in-frame clones and lacks some. V, J and clone size were drawn from that table, and D and trimming were deduced from the DNA. Altogether some 180,000 clones are present, 80% to 95% being singletons, with the ten largest covering around 0.53%. Sequenced: peripheral blood. The rearrangement links TRBV5-6 to TRBJ2-3; 8 nucleotides line up with TRBD1. This TCR was recovered from a man in his fifties or sixties with acute or convalescent COVID-19. The CDR3 region has the DNA TGTGCCAGCAGCAAGAGACAGGGGAGCACAGATACGCAGTATTTT. Translation gives CASSKRQGSTDTQYF. The variable domain in full, with the rest retrieved from reference TRBV5-6 and TRBJ2-3, is DAGVTQSPTHLIKTRGQQVTLRCSPKSGHDTVSWYQQALGQGPQFIFQYYEEEERQRGNFPDRFSGHQFPNYSSELNVNALLLGDSALYLCASSKRQGSTDTQYFGPGTRLTVL.